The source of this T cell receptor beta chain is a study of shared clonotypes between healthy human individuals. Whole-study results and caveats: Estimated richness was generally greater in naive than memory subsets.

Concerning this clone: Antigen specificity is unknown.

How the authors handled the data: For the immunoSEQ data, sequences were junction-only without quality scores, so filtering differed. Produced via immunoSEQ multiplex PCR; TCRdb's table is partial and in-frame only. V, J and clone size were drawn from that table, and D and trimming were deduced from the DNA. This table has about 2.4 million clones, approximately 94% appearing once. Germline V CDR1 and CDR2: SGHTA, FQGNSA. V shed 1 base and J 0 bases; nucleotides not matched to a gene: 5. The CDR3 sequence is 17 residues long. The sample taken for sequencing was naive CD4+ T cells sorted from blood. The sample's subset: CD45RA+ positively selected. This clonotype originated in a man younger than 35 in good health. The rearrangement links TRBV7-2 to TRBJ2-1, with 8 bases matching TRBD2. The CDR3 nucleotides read TGTGCCAGCAGCTTAGGAGGCGGGGGGAGCTCCTACAATGAGCAGTTCTTC. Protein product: CASSLGGGGSSYNEQFF. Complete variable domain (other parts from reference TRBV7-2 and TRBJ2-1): GAGVSQSPSNKVTEKGKDVELRCDPISGHTALYWYRQSLGQGLEFLIYFQGNSAPDKSGLPSDRFSAERTGGSVSTLTIQRTQQEDSAVYLCASSLGGGGSSYNEQFFGPGTRLTVL.